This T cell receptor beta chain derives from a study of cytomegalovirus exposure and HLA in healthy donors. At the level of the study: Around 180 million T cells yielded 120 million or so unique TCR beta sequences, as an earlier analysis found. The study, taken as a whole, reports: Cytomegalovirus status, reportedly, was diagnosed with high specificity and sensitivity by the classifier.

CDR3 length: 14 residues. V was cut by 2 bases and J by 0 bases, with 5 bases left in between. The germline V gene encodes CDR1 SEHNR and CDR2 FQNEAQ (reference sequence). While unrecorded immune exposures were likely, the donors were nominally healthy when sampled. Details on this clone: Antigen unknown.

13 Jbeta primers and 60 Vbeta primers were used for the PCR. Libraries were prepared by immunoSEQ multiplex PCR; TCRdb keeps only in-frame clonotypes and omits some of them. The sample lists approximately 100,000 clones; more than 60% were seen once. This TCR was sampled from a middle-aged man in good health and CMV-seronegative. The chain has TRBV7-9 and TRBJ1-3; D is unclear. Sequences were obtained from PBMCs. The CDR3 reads CASSLINSGNTIYF. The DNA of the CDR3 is TGTGCCAGCAGCTTAATTAACTCTGGAAACACCATATATTTT.